This T cell receptor (beta chain) originates from a study of T cell clones after liver transplantation. Study context: Third-party-reactive TCRbeta sequences from pre-transplant mixed lymphocyte reactions served as antigen-independent comparators.

CDR1 MNHEY and CDR2 SVGAGI come from the germline V gene. The CDR3 runs 15 residues. V was clipped by 7 bases and J by 6 bases; unmatched bases: 13. Measured with immunoSEQ multiplex PCR; TCRdb has only the in-frame clones, and not every one. The repertoire holds approximately 70,000 clones, with roughly 84% as singletons. The sample was CD4+ T cells from blood, taken less than 50 months after liver transplant. The chain joins TRBV6-5 to TRBJ2-3, with 7 bases matching TRBD2. This receptor was obtained from a human patient who received a liver transplant. T cells may partly derive from the graft donor. CDR3 in DNA: TGTGCCAGCACCAAGAGCGGGGACCCCCCCGATACGCAGTATTTT. Amino acid sequence: CASTKSGDPPDTQYF.